This T cell receptor beta chain was observed in a study of vaccination and CD4 T cells after COVID-19. Overall study results and limits: In median terms, SARS-CoV-2-reactive clonotypes went from roughly 21 to 40, a nonsignificant rise.

In regard to this clonotype: Its antigen remains unknown.

Once obtained from cultured CD4+ T cells, the DNA was sequenced using the Oncomine TCR Beta short-read assay. TCRdb reanalysed the PCR reads using MiXCR and keeps one entry per CDR3 protein. Of fewer than 20,000 distinct CDR3 sequences listed, 50% to 55% are singletons. Germline V gene lookup returns CDR1 GTSNPN and CDR2 SVGIG (reference sequence). After removal of 4 bases from V and 0 bases from J, the junction contained 8 bases not matched to a gene. There are 15 residues in the CDR3. Treatment of the sample: approximately 9-day PBMC culture with coronavirus spike peptide pools or control peptides (ViraFEST assay).

The sequenced sample was CD4+ T cells from blood, cultured in vitro. The chain recombines TRBV30 with TRBJ2-7, with TRBD2 matching 8 bases. This sequence was found in a human donor who had recovered from COVID-19. The CDR3 coding sequence is TGTGCCTGGAAACTAGCCGGGACTAGCTCCTACGAGCAGTACTTC. Residues: CAWKLAGTSSYEQYF.